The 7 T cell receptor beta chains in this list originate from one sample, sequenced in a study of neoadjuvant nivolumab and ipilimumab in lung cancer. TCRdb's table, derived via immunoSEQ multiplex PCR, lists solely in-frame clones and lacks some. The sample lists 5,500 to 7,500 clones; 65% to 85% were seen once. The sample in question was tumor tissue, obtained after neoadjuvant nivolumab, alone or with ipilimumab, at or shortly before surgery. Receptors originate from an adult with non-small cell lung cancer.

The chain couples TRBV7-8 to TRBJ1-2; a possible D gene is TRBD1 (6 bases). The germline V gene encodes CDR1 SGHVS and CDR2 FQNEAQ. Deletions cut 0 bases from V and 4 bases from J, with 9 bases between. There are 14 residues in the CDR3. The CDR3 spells CASSLATGRYGYTF. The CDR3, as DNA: TGTGCCAGCAGCTTAGCTACAGGGCGCTATGGCTACACCTTC.

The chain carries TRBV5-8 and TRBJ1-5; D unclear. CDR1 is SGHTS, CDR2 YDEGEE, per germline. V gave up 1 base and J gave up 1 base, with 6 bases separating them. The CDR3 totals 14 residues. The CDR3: CASSLRLSNQPQHF. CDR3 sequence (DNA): TGTGCCAGCAGCTTGAGACTCAGCAATCAGCCCCAGCATTTT.

In nucleotides, the CDR3 is TGTGCCACCGCCGGCGGATCCCGCGGCTACACCTTC. Amino acid sequence: CATAGGSRGYTF. The chain uses TRBV10-3 and TRBJ1-2; D unresolved. Trimming pared 10 bases from V and 8 bases from J, leaving 17 bases between. The CDR3 spans 12 residues. CDR1 is ENHRY and CDR2 is SYGVKD in the germline V gene.

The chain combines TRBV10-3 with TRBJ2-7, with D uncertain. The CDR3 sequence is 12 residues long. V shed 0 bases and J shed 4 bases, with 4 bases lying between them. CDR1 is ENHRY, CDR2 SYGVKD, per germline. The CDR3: CAISESSYEQYF. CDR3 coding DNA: TGTGCCATCAGTGAGTCGTCGTACGAGCAGTACTTC.

The CDR3 nucleotides are TGTGCCAGCAGCGCCAACCGGAGGGGGCAGTCTAGCGGGAGGGCCGCAGATACGCAGTATTTT. It codes for CASSANRRGQSSGRAADTQYF. J is TRBJ2-3 and V is TRBV2; TRBD2 matches at 12 bases. J was trimmed by 4 bases and V by 6 bases; bases with no gene match: 23. The CDR3 sequence is 21 residues long. Germline values: CDR1 SNHLY, CDR2 FYNNEI.

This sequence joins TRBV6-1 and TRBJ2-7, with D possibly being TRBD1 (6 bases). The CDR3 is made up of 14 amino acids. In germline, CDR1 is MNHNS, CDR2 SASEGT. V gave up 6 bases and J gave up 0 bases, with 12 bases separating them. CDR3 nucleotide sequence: TGTGCCAGCAGGCGACAGGTGTACTCCTACGAGCAGTACTTC. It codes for CASRRQVYSYEQYF.

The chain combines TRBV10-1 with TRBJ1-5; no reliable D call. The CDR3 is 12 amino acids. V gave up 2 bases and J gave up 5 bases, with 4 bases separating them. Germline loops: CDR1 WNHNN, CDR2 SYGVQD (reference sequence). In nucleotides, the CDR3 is TGCGCCAGCAGTGAGGGGGATCAGCCCCAGCATTTT. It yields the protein CASSEGDQPQHF.